The 26 T cell receptor beta chains below all came from one sample that was sequenced in a study of blood T cell repertoires in COVID-19. TCRdb's table, derived via immunoSEQ multiplex PCR, lists solely in-frame clones and lacks some. Of 150,000 to 200,000 clones in the sample, over 65% were seen once. The material sequenced was peripheral blood. These receptors were obtained from a person aged 70 to 85 with COVID-19, enrolled during active disease.

The table lists this clone with a count of one. The rearrangement links TRBV10-3 to TRBJ2-1; 8 bases match TRBD2. The J segment lost 2 bases and the V segment lost 6 bases, leaving 6 bases of the junction unmatched. The length of the CDR3 is 15 residues. In germline, CDR1 is ENHRY, CDR2 SYGVKD. The CDR3 nucleotides read TGTGCCATCAGGGGGAGCGGGGGTGCCTACAATGAGCAGTTCTTC. Its translation: CAIRGSGGAYNEQFF.

V usage is TRBV7-6 and J usage is TRBJ2-5, with no clear D. The CDR3 runs to 12 residues. Trimming stripped 5 bases from V and 12 bases from J, with 16 bases between. Germline V lookup: CDR1 SGHVS, CDR2 FNYEAQ. The CDR3 protein is CASSPGRHGEYF. For the CDR3, the DNA is TGTGCCAGCAGCCCCGGCCGGCACGGAGAGTACTTC.

This clone was counted between two and nine times. The chain carries TRBV9 and TRBJ2-1; 8 nucleotides align to TRBD2. The germline V gene encodes CDR1 SGDLS and CDR2 YYNGEE. J was trimmed by 8 bases and V by 0 bases; bases with no gene match: 13. This CDR3 has 17 residues. The DNA for the CDR3 is TGTGCCAGCAGCGTAGGAAGGCTGGCGGGAGGTGTCTATGAGCAGTTCTTC. Its protein is CASSVGRLAGGVYEQFF.

V and J are TRBV3-1 (or the pseudogene TRBV3-2) and TRBJ2-1, with TRBD2 as a possible D gene (6 bases). Trimming removed 5 bases from V and 6 bases from J, with 20 bases in between. Per germline, CDR1 LGHDT and CDR2 YNNKEL (reference sequence). The CDR3 has 16 residues. The CDR3 is CASSFGGLYTGNEQFF. Here the CDR3 DNA reads TGTGCCAGCAGCTTCGGGGGTCTTTATACGGGCAATGAGCAGTTCTTC.

Written as DNA, the CDR3 is TGTGCCAGCAGTGAAGGGTTCACTAATCAGCCCCAGCATTTT. Translating it yields CASSEGFTNQPQHF. The chain uses TRBV6-1 and TRBJ1-5; D is uncertain. This CDR3 is 14 amino acids long. Trimming stripped 1 base from V and 4 bases from J, with 8 bases between. The germline gives CDR1 MNHNS, CDR2 SASEGT.

CDR3: CASSPHIGGTEAFF. The CDR3 region has the DNA TGTGCCAGCAGCCCCCATATCGGGGGGACTGAAGCTTTCTTT. This chain uses TRBV9 with TRBJ1-1, with a possible D match to TRBD1 (5 bases). V was shortened by 4 bases and J by 5 bases, with 15 bases between the two germline ends. Germline CDR1 SGDLS, CDR2 YYNGEE. CDR3 length: 14 residues. Together with reference TRBV9 and TRBJ1-1, the CDR3 gives the full variable domain: DSGVTQTPKHLITATGQRVTLRCSPRSGDLSVYWYQQSLDQGLQFLIQYYNGEERAKGNILERFSAQQFPDLHSELNLSSLELGDSALYFCASSPHIGGTEAFFGQGTRLTVV.

Turning to this clone: The same CDR3 arises from other DNA sequences in this sample as well. The chain joins TRBV27 to TRBJ2-7; 11 bases agree with TRBD1. Germline CDR1 is MNHEY and CDR2 is SMNVEV (reference sequence). After removal of 4 bases from V and 4 bases from J, the junction contained 3 bases not matched to a gene. The CDR3 loop spans 14 amino acids. The CDR3 sequence is CASSSGTGGYEQYF. The CDR3 region has the DNA TGTGCCAGCAGTTCCGGGACAGGGGGATACGAGCAGTACTTC.

This sequence joins TRBV6-5 and TRBJ2-1, with D unresolved. Germline CDR1 MNHEY, CDR2 SVGAGI. The CDR3 has 14 amino acids. Trimming left V 0 bases short and J 9 bases short, with 12 bases between. The CDR3 DNA reads TGTGCCAGCAGTTACTCCCTAGATTTGGGTGAGCAGTTCTTC. Translating it yields CASSYSLDLGEQFF.

This rearrangement joins TRBV28 to TRBJ2-4; no clear D. V lost 7 bases and J lost 0, with 10 bases in between. CDR3 length: 14 residues. Germline V gene sequence: CDR1 MDHEN, CDR2 SYDVKM. CDR3 protein: CASNLSIAKNIQYF. The CDR3 bases are TGTGCCAGCAATTTGTCAATAGCCAAAAACATTCAGTACTTC.

This clone was detected once. CDR3 DNA: TGTGCCAGTAGTACGACAGGGGATGGCGGCTACACCTTC. This gives the protein CASSTTGDGGYTF. V and J are TRBV19 and TRBJ1-2; 8 bases map to TRBD1. The germline CDR1 and CDR2 sequences are LNHDA and SQIVND (reference sequence). V lost 4 bases to trimming and J lost 8 bases; unmatched junction nucleotides: 6. This CDR3 comprises 13 residues.

This rearrangement joins TRBV28 to TRBJ2-6; tentatively, D is TRBD1 (5 bases). Germline values: CDR1 MDHEN, CDR2 SYDVKM. V lost 6 bases and J 1 base, leaving 16 bases between the germline ends. The CDR3 runs 17 residues. CDR3 in DNA: TGTGCCAGCAGCCCGCCTGACAGAGATTCTGGGGCCAACGTCCTGACTTTC. This translates into CASSPPDRDSGANVLTF.

This clone came up once. The chain joins TRBV19 to TRBJ2-2; the match to TRBD1 covers 10 bases. CDR1 is LNHDA and CDR2 is SQIVND in the germline V gene (reference sequence). Germline trimming cut 4 bases from V and 5 bases from J; bases unmatched to any gene: 1. The CDR3 spans 14 residues. CDR3 residues: CASSRDRGTGELFF. The CDR3 DNA is TGTGCCAGTAGTAGGGACAGGGGAACCGGGGAGCTGTTTTTT.

The rearrangement joins TRBV28 to TRBJ2-2; 7 bases agree with TRBD1. The CDR3 spans 17 residues. Unmatched junction bases numbered 7, after V lost 2 bases and J lost 1 base. Per germline, CDR1 MDHEN and CDR2 SYDVKM. The CDR3 nucleotides are TGTGCCAGCAGTTTAGTCGAAGGGGGCGAGAACACCGGGGAGCTGTTTTTT. Translating it yields CASSLVEGGENTGELFF. The full variable domain, completed using reference TRBV28 and TRBJ2-2, is DVKVTQSSRYLVKRTGEKVFLECVQDMDHENMFWYRQDPGLGLRLIYFSYDVKMKEKGDIPEGYSVSREKKERFSLILESASTNQTSMYLCASSLVEGGENTGELFFGEGSRLTVL.

The CDR3 sequence: CATGALGATNEKLFF. The CDR3 DNA is TGTGCCACCGGGGCCCTAGGGGCGACTAATGAAAAACTGTTTTTT. This chain joins TRBV15 and TRBJ1-4; a weak D match, TRBD1 (5 bases). Germline V gene lookup returns CDR1 LNHNV and CDR2 YYDKDF (reference sequence). V was clipped by 8 bases and J by 2 bases, with 15 bases between them. CDR3 length: 15 amino acids. Complete variable domain (other parts from reference TRBV15 and TRBJ1-4): DAMVIQNPRYQVTQFGKPVTLSCSQTLNHNVMYWYQQKSSQAPKLLFHYYDKDFNNEADTPDNFQSRRPNTSFCFLDIRSPGLGDTAMYLCATGALGATNEKLFFGSGTQLSVL.

This chain joins TRBV24-1 and TRBJ2-5, with TRBD1 matching 11 bases. Germline values: CDR1 KGHDR, CDR2 SFDVKD. J lost 4 bases, V lost 3 bases, and 3 bases had no gene match. The CDR3 loop spans 15 amino acids. Here the CDR3 DNA reads TGTGCCACCAGTGATCGCGGGACAGGGGGAGAGACCCAGTACTTC. Protein: CATSDRGTGGETQYF.

V and J are TRBV29-1 and TRBJ1-5; D remains unclear. V was clipped by 6 bases and J by 4 bases, with 10 bases between them. Per the germline V gene, CDR1 is SQVTM and CDR2 is ANQGSEA. This CDR3 region has 12 residues. Written as DNA, the CDR3 is TGCAGCGTCGGGGAACTAAATCAGCCCCAGCATTTT. This codes for CSVGELNQPQHF.

This clone was seen a handful of times. V is TRBV4-1 and J is TRBJ1-2, with D possibly being TRBD1 (6 bases). The CDR3 consists of 12 residues. Germline lookup yields CDR1 MGHRA and CDR2 YSYEKL. The V end was cut by 6 bases, the J end by 8 bases, with 13 bases between. The CDR3 DNA is TGCGCCAGCAGTTCCACAGGGTGGGGCTACACCTTC. It translates to CASSSTGWGYTF.

The rearrangement links TRBV6-1 to TRBJ2-5; tentative D call: TRBD1 (5 bases). The CDR3 covers 16 residues. V was cut by 1 base and J by 1 base, with 13 bases left in between. Looked up from germline, CDR1 is MNHNS and CDR2 is SASEGT. The CDR3 here is CASSEGQGRIQETQYF. The CDR3, as DNA: TGTGCCAGCAGTGAAGGCCAGGGAAGGATCCAAGAGACCCAGTACTTC.

This clone has a single count. The sample contains more than one DNA sequence encoding this CDR3. This chain links TRBV5-1 with TRBJ1-1, with D unresolved. V lost 2 bases and J 2 bases, leaving 7 bases between the germline ends. Germline loops: CDR1 SGHRS, CDR2 YFSETQ. The CDR3 totals 13 residues. CDR3 DNA sequence: TGCGCCAGCAGCTTAGGAGCTAACACTGAAGCTTTCTTT. It is translated as CASSLGANTEAFF.

This clone was detected once. The chain combines TRBV4-1 with TRBJ2-6, with D unresolved. Germline V gene sequence: CDR1 MGHRA, CDR2 YSYEKL. CDR3 length: 18 residues. Trimming took 2 bases from V and 0 from J, leaving 14 bases between them. The CDR3 DNA sequence: TGCGCCAGCAGCCAATCGTCCAAACAAAGCTCTGGGGCCAACGTCCTGACTTTC. Its translation is CASSQSSKQSSGANVLTF.

This clone was recorded once. The CDR3 loop reads CASSPVASGLTGELFF. The DNA of the CDR3 is TGTGCCAGCTCACCCGTTGCTAGCGGTTTAACCGGGGAGCTGTTTTTT. V usage is TRBV18 and J usage is TRBJ2-2; TRBD2 aligns across 7 bases. V lost 3 bases to trimming and J lost 5 bases; unmatched junction nucleotides: 9. The CDR3 is made up of 16 amino acids. CDR1 and CDR2 from the germline V gene are KGHSH and LQKENI.

The chain links TRBV10-2 to TRBJ2-3; 10 positions match TRBD2. The V segment lost 11 bases and the J segment 4 bases; nucleotides outside the gene matches: 15. The CDR3 consists of 16 residues. Germline CDR1 WSHSY, CDR2 SAAADI. The CDR3 DNA reads as TGCGCCCCGGCCTTTGTGTTAGCGGGGGGTCCAGATACGCAGTATTTT. Translated: CAPAFVLAGGPDTQYF.

This clone was found once. The chain couples TRBV9 to TRBJ2-3; 7 bases are a match to TRBD1. Germline assignment: CDR1 SGDLS and CDR2 YYNGEE. The CDR3 consists of 14 residues. The V segment lost 6 bases and the J segment 2 bases; nucleotides outside the gene matches: 6. CDR3 DNA sequence: TGTGCCAGCAAGACAGGGATCCCCACAGATACGCAGTATTTT. Translated: CASKTGIPTDTQYF.

The chain couples TRBV19 to TRBJ1-6; TRBD1 matches 7 bases. The CDR3 extends over 16 amino acids. Trimming cost V 4 bases and J 8 bases; bases outside gene matches: 11. In germline, CDR1 is LNHDA, CDR2 SQIVND (reference sequence). CDR3 nucleotide sequence: TGTGCCAGTAGTAAGGCGGATGGCAGGGGGGATTCACCCCTCCACTTT. Residues: CASSKADGRGDSPLHF. The whole variable domain, remainder taken from reference TRBV19 and TRBJ1-6, is DGGITQSPKYLFRKEGQNVTLSCEQNLNHDAMYWYRQDPGQGLRLIYYSQIVNDFQKGDIAEGYSVSREKKESFPLTVTSAQKNPTAFYLCASSKADGRGDSPLHFGNGTRLTVT.

V usage is TRBV6-2 or TRBV6-3 and J usage is TRBJ2-2, with a weak D call TRBD1 (5 bases). Per germline, CDR1 MNHEY and CDR2 SVGEGT. The CDR3 contains 14 residues. The V end was cut by 6 bases, the J end by 0 bases, with 8 bases between. The DNA for the CDR3 is TGTGCCAGCAGCGGACACGCGAACACCGGGGAGCTGTTTTTT. It is translated as CASSGHANTGELFF.

This chain connects TRBV27 to TRBJ2-6; 12 bases agree with TRBD1. Trimming at V came to 6 bases and at J to 7 bases, leaving 7 bases not matched to a gene. In germline, CDR1 is MNHEY, CDR2 SMNVEV (reference sequence). There are 16 residues in the CDR3. The CDR3 nucleotides are TGTGCCAGCAGGGGGACAGGGGGCGCCGGAGCCAACGTCCTGACTTTC. Translation gives CASRGTGGAGANVLTF.